This T cell receptor (beta chain) was identified in a study of metastatic and nonmetastatic thyroid tumors. Findings and caveats of the study: TCR beta diversity was reportedly significantly higher in malignant thyroid tumors than benign nodules, in blood and tumor.

Original data processing: What underpinned the distant-metastasis classifier for papillary thyroid cancer was the set of CDR3 differences across clinicopathological groups. Through MiXCR, TCRdb re-clonotyped the PCR reads. The V and J calls were not made by the authors but by TCRdb's processing. Found here are roughly 20,000 clones, about 34% of them singletons; the top ten hold 8% to 10%. This clone was recorded at least ten times. What it binds is unknown. Not a single patient had been given any form of treatment at any point before undergoing thyroid surgery. V lost 5 bases and J lost 2; bases outside the gene matches: 7. This CDR3 comprises 14 residues. Per the germline V gene, CDR1 is DFQATT and CDR2 is SNEGSKA (reference sequence).

The chain links TRBV20-1 to TRBJ2-5, with 8 bases identical to TRBD2. Sequencing was carried out using tumor tissue. The sequence was collected from a male donor with papillary thyroid cancer or a benign thyroid nodule (not recorded which). Some clones in this sample may be carry-over from other donors' samples. The CDR3 loop reads CSAGAGEGQETQYF. Written as DNA, the CDR3 is TGCAGTGCTGGAGCGGGAGAGGGTCAAGAGACCCAGTACTTC.